The rows below give T cell receptor beta chains drawn from one sample of a study of Ad26.COV2.S vaccination and SARS-CoV-2 variants. TCRdb's table, derived via immunoSEQ multiplex PCR, lists solely in-frame clones and lacks some. The repertoire holds about 350,000 clones, with about 85% as singletons. Sample: peripheral blood, taken in a trial of Ad26.COV2.S vaccine versus placebo. The receptors here all came from a person aged 18-65 years who received the Ad26.COV2.S COVID-19 vaccine or a placebo. CDR3s include the opening cysteine and the closing phenylalanine or tryptophan. Each record gives: V gene, J gene, CDR3 protein.

TRBV15,TRBJ1-5,CATSSATGWEPQHF
TRBV7-7,TRBJ2-1,CASSLGLAGATEQFF
TRBV19,TRBJ2-7,CASRTGHSDEQYF
TRBV5-4,TRBJ2-2,CASSPTSYGELFF
TRBV9,TRBJ2-2,CASSVEFAGGELFF
TRBV7-8,TRBJ2-2,CASSLGSRPNTGELFF
TRBV4-1,TRBJ2-3,CASSQDLSAGGLTDTQYF
TRBV10-3,TRBJ1-1,CAISVTGENTEAFF
TRBV30,TRBJ2-2,CAWALKASGELFF
TRBV12-3/TRBV12-4,TRBJ1-1,CASSLARWAEAFF
TRBV27,TRBJ1-6,CASSSLRGFGSYNSPLHF
TRBV2,TRBJ1-5,CASSIGQTNQPQHF
TRBV18,TRBJ1-1,CASSPREDYTEAFF
TRBV3-1/TRBV3-2,TRBJ2-1,CASSQDGAYNEQFF
TRBV15,TRBJ2-5,CATSTRGGGETQYF
TRBV11-2,TRBJ1-2,CASSLDYRQLLGHGYTF
TRBV4-1,TRBJ2-2,CASSQGGLGKNTGELFF
TRBV10-3,TRBJ2-6,CAISGTDNSSGANVLTF
TRBV6-2/TRBV6-3,TRBJ1-1,CASSPGQANEAFF
TRBV7-2,TRBJ2-5,CASSLGPEETQYF
TRBV27,TRBJ2-7,CASSLSGYLLNEQYF
TRBV27,TRBJ1-1,CASSLLGTEAFF
TRBV27,TRBJ1-4,CASSPRDGDNEKLFF
TRBV9,TRBJ1-6,CASSVLDVSPLHF
TRBV5-6,TRBJ2-1,CASSLKTLAGGKFF
TRBV3-1/TRBV3-2,TRBJ1-1,CASSPFTGDTEAFF
TRBV7-9,TRBJ2-7,CASSSGGGPYEQYF
TRBV15,TRBJ2-1,CATSRDPPSGSYNEQFF
TRBV4-3,TRBJ1-1,CASSQGVELNTEAFF
TRBV4-1,TRBJ1-5,CASSATGGGLSPQHF
TRBV7-2,TRBJ1-5,CASSLGRGGQPQHF
TRBV6-5,TRBJ2-5,CASSLAGETQYF
TRBV11-3,TRBJ2-5,CASSLGSARGTQYF
TRBV29-1,TRBJ1-1,CSVVGQPLNTEAFF
TRBV3-1/TRBV3-2,TRBJ1-2,CASKNNYGYTF
TRBV27,TRBJ1-4,CASSLGRSKLFF
TRBV7-8,TRBJ1-5,CASSLGAGGQPQHF
TRBV5-1,TRBJ2-2,CASSVDISTNTGELFF
TRBV5-1,TRBJ1-2,CASSGGPDYGYTF
TRBV28,TRBJ2-7,CASSLTGTGFYEQYF
TRBV10-3,TRBJ2-3,CAISGGTPGTDTQYF
TRBV25-1,TRBJ2-1,CASSQKGPSPYNEQFF
TRBV18,TRBJ2-1,CASSPWGEGQFF
TRBV9,TRBJ2-7,CASSVGRVEAEQYF
TRBV6-6,TRBJ1-6,CASGRTNSPLHF
TRBV14,TRBJ2-7,CASSLGGGTYEQYF
TRBV2,TRBJ2-5,CASQMLTGQETQYF
TRBV11-1,TRBJ1-1,CASRHRDKGNTEAFF
TRBV19,TRBJ1-1,CASSKSGRLNTEAFF
TRBV5-1,TRBJ2-5,CASSLARVGETQYF
TRBV6-5,TRBJ1-5,CASSNRGSDQPQHF
TRBV2,TRBJ1-2,CASSAGRRLGGYTF
TRBV6-5,TRBJ2-3,CASRRGPDTQYF
TRBV7-7,TRBJ2-2,CASSLGGPDTGELFF
TRBV27,TRBJ2-7,CASSTRHYEQYF